The entry below gives a single T cell receptor beta chain sequence along with its context. Its matching antigen is unknown. In germline, CDR1 is MGHRA, CDR2 YSYEKL. The CDR3 is 15 amino acids. V gave up 0 bases and J gave up 4 bases; unmatched junction bases: 2. Sequencing used immunoSEQ multiplex PCR; TCRdb keeps in-frame clones, though not all of them. The repertoire holds under 95,000 clones, approximately 93% seen once, with approximately 2.1% in the top ten. This entry belongs to a study of cytomegalovirus exposure and HLA in healthy donors. Study-wide findings and caveats: Subsequent analysis showed first-cohort TCR clusters tending to co-occur in about 110 validation repertoires.

The TCR originated in a woman aged 18 to 35 in good health and CMV-seronegative. Sequenced input: PBMCs. The gene calls are TRBV4-1 and TRBJ2-1; TRBD2 aligns across 8 bases. In nucleotides, the CDR3 is TGCGCCAGCAGCCAAGATGGGACTAGGTACAATGAGCAGTTCTTC. Translating gives CASSQDGTRYNEQFF.